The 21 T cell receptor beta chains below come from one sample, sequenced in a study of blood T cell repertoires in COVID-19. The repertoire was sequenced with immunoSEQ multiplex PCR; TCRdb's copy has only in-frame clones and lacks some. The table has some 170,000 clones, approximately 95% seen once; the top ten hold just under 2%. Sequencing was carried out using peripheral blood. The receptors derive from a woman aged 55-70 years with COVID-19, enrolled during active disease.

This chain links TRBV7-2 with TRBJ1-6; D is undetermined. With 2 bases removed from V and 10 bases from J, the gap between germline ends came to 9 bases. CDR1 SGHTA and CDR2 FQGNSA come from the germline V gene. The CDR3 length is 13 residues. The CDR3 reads CASSLLPRSPLHF. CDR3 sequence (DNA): TGTGCCAGCAGCTTACTACCCCGGTCACCCCTCCACTTT.

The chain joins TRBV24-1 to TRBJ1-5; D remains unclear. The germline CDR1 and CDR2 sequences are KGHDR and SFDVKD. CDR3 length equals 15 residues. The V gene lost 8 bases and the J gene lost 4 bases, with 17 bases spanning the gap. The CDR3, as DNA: TGTGCCACCAAAGTACCCGGGTCGGAAAATCAGCCCCAGCATTTT. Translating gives CATKVPGSENQPQHF.

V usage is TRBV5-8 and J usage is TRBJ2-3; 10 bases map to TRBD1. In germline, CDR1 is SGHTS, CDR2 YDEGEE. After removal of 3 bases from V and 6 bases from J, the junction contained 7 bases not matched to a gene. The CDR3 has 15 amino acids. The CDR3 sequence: CASSSRDRGWDTQYF. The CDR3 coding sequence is TGTGCCAGCAGCTCCCGGGACAGGGGATGGGATACGCAGTATTTT.

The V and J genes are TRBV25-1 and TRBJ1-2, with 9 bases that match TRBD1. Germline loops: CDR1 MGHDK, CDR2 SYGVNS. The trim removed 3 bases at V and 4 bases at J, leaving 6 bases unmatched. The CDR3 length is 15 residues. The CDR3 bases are TGTGCCAGCAGTGAGGGACAGGGTTCTGCCTATGGCTACACCTTC. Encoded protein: CASSEGQGSAYGYTF.

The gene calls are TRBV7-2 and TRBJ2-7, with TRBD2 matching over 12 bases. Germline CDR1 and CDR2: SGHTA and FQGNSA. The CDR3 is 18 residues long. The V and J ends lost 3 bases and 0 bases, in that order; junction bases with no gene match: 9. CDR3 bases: TGTGCCAGCAGCTTGGCTAGCGGGGGGGCCACTATCTCCTACGAGCAGTACTTC. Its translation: CASSLASGGATISYEQYF.

The CDR3 coding sequence is TGTGCCAGCAGTAAGGGAGTCGGAGCTTTCTTT. Translated: CASSKGVGAFF. The J gene is TRBJ1-1, the V gene TRBV6-2 or TRBV6-3; D is unclear. V gave up 5 bases and J gave up 10 bases, with 11 bases separating them. CDR1 and CDR2 (germline): MNHEY, SVGEGT. The CDR3 covers 11 residues.

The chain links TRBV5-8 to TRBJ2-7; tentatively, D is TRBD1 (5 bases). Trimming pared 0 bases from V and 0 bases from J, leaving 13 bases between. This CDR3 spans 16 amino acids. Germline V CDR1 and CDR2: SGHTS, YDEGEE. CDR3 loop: CASSLGWGLSSYEQYF. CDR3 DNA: TGTGCCAGCAGCTTGGGTTGGGGCCTAAGCTCCTACGAGCAGTACTTC.

The CDR3 loop reads CASRPGTTGLRVAYEQYF. As DNA, the CDR3 is TGTGCCAGCAGGCCCGGGACAACGGGCCTGAGGGTAGCCTACGAGCAGTACTTC. This chain joins TRBV7-4 and TRBJ2-7, with a tentative D call TRBD1 (6 bases). The germline V gene encodes CDR1 SGHVT and CDR2 SQSDAQ. The CDR3 is 18 amino acids. The V end was cut by 6 bases, the J end by 2 bases, with 26 bases between.

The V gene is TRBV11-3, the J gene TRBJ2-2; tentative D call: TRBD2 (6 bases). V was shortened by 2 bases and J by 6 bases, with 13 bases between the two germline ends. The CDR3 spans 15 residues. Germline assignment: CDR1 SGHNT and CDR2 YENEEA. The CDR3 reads CASSLSGERAGELFF. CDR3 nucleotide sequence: TGTGCCAGCAGCTTATCGGGGGAGAGGGCCGGGGAGCTGTTTTTT.

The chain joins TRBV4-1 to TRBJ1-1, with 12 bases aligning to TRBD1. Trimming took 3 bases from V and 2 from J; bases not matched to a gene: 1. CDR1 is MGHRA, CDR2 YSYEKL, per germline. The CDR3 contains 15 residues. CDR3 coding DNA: TGCGCCAGCAGCCAGGGACAGGGGGCTAACACTGAAGCTTTCTTT. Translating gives CASSQGQGANTEAFF.

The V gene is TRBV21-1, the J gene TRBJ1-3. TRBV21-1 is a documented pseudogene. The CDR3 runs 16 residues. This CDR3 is CASSKDGIPSGNTIYF. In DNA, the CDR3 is TGTGCCAGCAGCAAAGACGGGATTCCCTCTGGAAACACCATATATTTT.

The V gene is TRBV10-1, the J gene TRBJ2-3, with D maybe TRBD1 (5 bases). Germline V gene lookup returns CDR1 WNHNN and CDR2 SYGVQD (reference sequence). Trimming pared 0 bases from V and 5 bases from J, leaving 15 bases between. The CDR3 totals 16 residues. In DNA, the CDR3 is TGCGCCAGCAGTGAGTCTAAGGGGCCTGAGAAAGATACGCAGTATTTT. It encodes CASSESKGPEKDTQYF.

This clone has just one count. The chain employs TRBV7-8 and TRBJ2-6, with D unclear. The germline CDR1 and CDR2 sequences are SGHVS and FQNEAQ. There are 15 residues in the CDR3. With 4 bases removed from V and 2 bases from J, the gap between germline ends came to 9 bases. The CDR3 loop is CASSYSRTGANVLTF. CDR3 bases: TGTGCCAGCAGCTACAGTAGGACTGGGGCCAACGTCCTGACTTTC.

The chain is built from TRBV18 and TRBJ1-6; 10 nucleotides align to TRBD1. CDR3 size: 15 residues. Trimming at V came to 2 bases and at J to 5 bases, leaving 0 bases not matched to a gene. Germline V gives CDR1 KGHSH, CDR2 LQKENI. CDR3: CASSPGTGDNSPLHF. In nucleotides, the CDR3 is TGTGCCAGCTCACCAGGGACAGGGGATAATTCACCCCTCCACTTT.

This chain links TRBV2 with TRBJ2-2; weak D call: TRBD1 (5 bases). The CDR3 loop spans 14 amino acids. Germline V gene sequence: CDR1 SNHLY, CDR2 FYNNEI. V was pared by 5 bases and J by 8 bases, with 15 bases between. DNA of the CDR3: TGTGCCAGCAGTTCCCGACAGCCTAGAGGGGAGCTGTTTTTT. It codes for CASSSRQPRGELFF.

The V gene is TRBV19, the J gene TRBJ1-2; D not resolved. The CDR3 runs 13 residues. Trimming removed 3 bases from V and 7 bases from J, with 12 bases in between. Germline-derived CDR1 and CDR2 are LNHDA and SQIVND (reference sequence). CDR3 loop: CASSMQSLAGYTF. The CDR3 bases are TGTGCCAGTAGTATGCAGTCTCTGGCTGGCTACACCTTC.

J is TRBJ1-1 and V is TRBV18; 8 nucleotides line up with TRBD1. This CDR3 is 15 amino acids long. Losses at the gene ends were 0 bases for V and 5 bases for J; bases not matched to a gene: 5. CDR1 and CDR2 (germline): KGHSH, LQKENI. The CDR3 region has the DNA TGTGCCAGCTCACCACCCGGACAGGGAGGAACTGAAGCTTTCTTT. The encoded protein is CASSPPGQGGTEAFF.

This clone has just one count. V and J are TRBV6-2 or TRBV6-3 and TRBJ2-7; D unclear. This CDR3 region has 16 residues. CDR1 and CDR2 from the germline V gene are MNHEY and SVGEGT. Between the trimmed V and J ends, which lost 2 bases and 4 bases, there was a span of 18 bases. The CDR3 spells CASSYSSAGFEYEQYF. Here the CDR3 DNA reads TGTGCCAGCAGTTACAGTTCGGCCGGGTTCGAATACGAGCAGTACTTC.

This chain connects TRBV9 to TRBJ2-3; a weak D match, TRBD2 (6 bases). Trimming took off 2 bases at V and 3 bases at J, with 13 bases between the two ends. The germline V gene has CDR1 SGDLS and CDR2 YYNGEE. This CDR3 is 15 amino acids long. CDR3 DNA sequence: TGTGCCAGCAGCGTGTCTCAACGGGGGACAGATACGCAGTATTTT. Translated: CASSVSQRGTDTQYF.

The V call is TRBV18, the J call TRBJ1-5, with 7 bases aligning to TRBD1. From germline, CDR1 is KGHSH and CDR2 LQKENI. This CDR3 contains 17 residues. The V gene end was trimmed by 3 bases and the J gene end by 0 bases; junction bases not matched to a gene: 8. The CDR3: CASSPDRVPYSNQPQHF. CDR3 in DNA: TGTGCCAGCTCACCCGACAGGGTCCCATATAGCAATCAGCCCCAGCATTTT.

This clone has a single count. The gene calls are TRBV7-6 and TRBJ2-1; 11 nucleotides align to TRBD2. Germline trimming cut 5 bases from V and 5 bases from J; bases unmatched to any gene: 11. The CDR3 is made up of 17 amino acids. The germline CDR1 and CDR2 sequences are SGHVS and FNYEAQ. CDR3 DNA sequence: TGTGCCAGCAGCCTCCGACTAGCGGGGCTCCCTAACAATGAGCAGTTCTTC. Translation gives CASSLRLAGLPNNEQFF.